These 22 T cell receptor beta chains were sequenced from one sample in a study of blood T cell repertoires in COVID-19. Only in-frame clones appear in the TCRdb table, and some are missing; sequencing was by immunoSEQ multiplex PCR. Of about 230,000 clones listed, more than 80% are singletons. The sample comprised peripheral blood. The receptor set was obtained from a woman of 80 years or more with COVID-19, enrolled during active disease.

CDR3 nucleotides: TGTGCCAGCAGCCAAGAAATCAGCGGGGGGTACACAGATACGCAGTATTTT. It yields the protein CASSQEISGGYTDTQYF. V usage is TRBV3-1 (or the pseudogene TRBV3-2) and J usage is TRBJ2-3; 9 bases match TRBD2. The CDR3 has 17 residues. The V gene's germline CDR1 is LGHDT and CDR2 YNNKEL (reference sequence). V shed 0 bases and J 2 bases; nucleotides not matched to a gene: 6.

V and J are TRBV3-1 (or the pseudogene TRBV3-2) and TRBJ2-2; D may be TRBD1 (6 bases). Germline loops: CDR1 LGHDT, CDR2 YNNKEL (reference sequence). The CDR3 is 13 amino acids. V lost 5 bases and J 3 bases, leaving 7 bases between the germline ends. The CDR3: CASSSGDTGELFF. The CDR3 nucleotides read TGTGCCAGCAGCTCAGGGGACACCGGGGAGCTGTTTTTT.

The chain has TRBV29-1 and TRBJ1-2, with TRBD1 as a possible D gene (5 bases). The CDR3 extends over 12 amino acids. The germline CDR1 and CDR2 sequences are SQVTM and ANQGSEA. Trimming left V 3 bases short and J 4 bases short, with 9 bases between. The CDR3 DNA reads TGCAGCGTTGAGAATGACAGCTATGGCTACACCTTC. Translated: CSVENDSYGYTF.

CDR3 bases: TGCAGCGTTGCGGGGACAGCGAATGAGCAGTTCTTC. Its protein is CSVAGTANEQFF. This chain joins TRBV29-1 and TRBJ2-1, with 7 bases matching TRBD1. CDR1 is SQVTM, CDR2 ANQGSEA, per germline. Germline trimming cut 4 bases from V and 7 bases from J; bases unmatched to any gene: 4. There are 12 residues in the CDR3.

The gene calls are TRBV24-1 and TRBJ1-1; TRBD1 agrees at 7 bases. Germline CDR1 KGHDR, CDR2 SFDVKD. Unmatched junction bases numbered 7, after V lost 9 bases and J lost 4 bases. This CDR3 has 13 residues. CDR3 amino acids: CATQGGIGTEAFF. CDR3 bases: TGTGCCACCCAAGGGGGCATAGGCACTGAAGCTTTCTTT.

This clone appeared many times. The CDR3 nucleotides read TGTGCCTGGAGTGTTAGTTCCGGGAACACTGAAGCTTTCTTT. The encoded protein is CAWSVSSGNTEAFF. The V call is TRBV30, the J call TRBJ1-1; no definite D call. Germline CDR1 reads GTSNPN; CDR2 reads SVGIG (reference sequence). With 0 bases removed from V and 1 base from J, the gap between germline ends came to 9 bases. The CDR3 contains 14 residues.

The chain is built from TRBV28 and TRBJ1-4, with 8 positions matching TRBD1. The V and J ends lost 6 bases and 5 bases, in that order; junction bases with no gene match: 8. CDR1 and CDR2 (germline): MDHEN, SYDVKM. This CDR3 region has 15 residues. CDR3 bases: TGTGCCAGCAGGTCTCAGGGGGCGAGGAATGAAAAACTGTTTTTT. Encoded protein: CASRSQGARNEKLFF.

This sequence joins TRBV19 and TRBJ2-6, with a possible D match to TRBD1 (6 bases). This CDR3 has 15 amino acids. Trimming removed 5 bases from V and 0 bases from J, with 8 bases in between. The germline V gene has CDR1 LNHDA and CDR2 SQIVND (reference sequence). The CDR3 DNA reads as TGTGCCAGTAGTGCGACAGGCTCTGGGGCCAACGTCCTGACTTTC. Its protein product is CASSATGSGANVLTF.

The chain employs TRBV7-2 and TRBJ1-2; no definite D call. Trimming took off 2 bases at V and 5 bases at J, with 9 bases between the two ends. The germline V gene has CDR1 SGHTA and CDR2 FQGNSA. CDR3 size: 13 residues. CDR3 residues: CASSLRREYGYTF. The DNA for the CDR3 is TGTGCCAGCAGCTTAAGGAGGGAATATGGCTACACCTTC.

A remark on this clone: This specimen includes other DNA sequences encoding the same CDR3. The chain carries TRBV6-5 and TRBJ1-1; D not certain. Germline V gene data show CDR1 as MNHEY and CDR2 as SVGAGI. The CDR3 is 11 residues long. Trimming removed 5 bases at V and 4 bases at J, with 5 bases between. The CDR3 DNA is TGTGCCAGCAGTCGGGGCACTGAAGCTTTCTTT. As protein: CASSRGTEAFF.

The V gene is TRBV19, the J gene TRBJ2-4, with a possible D match to TRBD1 (6 bases). Trimming removed 6 bases from V and 2 bases from J, with 17 bases in between. The germline CDR1 and CDR2 sequences are LNHDA and SQIVND (reference sequence). The CDR3 sequence is 16 residues long. The CDR3 DNA reads as TGTGCCAGTAGGAGATCCCATGACAGGTCCAAAAACATTCAGTACTTC. This encodes CASRRSHDRSKNIQYF.

The chain has TRBV30 and TRBJ1-2, with 8 bases identical to TRBD1. V trimming: 3 bases; J trimming: 4 bases; junction bases outside the gene matches: 1. The germline V gene encodes CDR1 GTSNPN and CDR2 SVGIG (reference sequence). The CDR3 is 12 residues long. Here the CDR3 reads CAWSTGGYGYTF. DNA of the CDR3: TGTGCCTGGAGCACAGGGGGCTATGGCTACACCTTC.

As concerns this clone: One end of the junction varies from germline; a read error may be responsible. This rearrangement joins TRBV7-7 to TRBJ2-5, with TRBD2 matching 11 bases. Germline V gene lookup returns CDR1 SSHAT and CDR2 FNYEAQ (reference sequence). The CDR3 loop spans 16 amino acids. The CDR3 protein is CASSSYQGLAGETQYF. The CDR3 DNA follows: TGTGCTAGCAGCTCATATCAAGGACTAGCGGGAGAGACCCAGTACTTC. Looking up the rest from reference TRBV7-7 and TRBJ2-5 gives the full variable domain: GAGVSQSPRYKVTKRGQDVTLRCDPISSHATLYWYQQALGQGPEFLTYFNYEAQPDKSGLPSDRFSAERPEGSISTLTIQRTEQRDSAMYRCASSSYQGLAGETQYFGPGTRLLVL.

The V and J genes are TRBV7-3 and TRBJ2-2; 7 nucleotides align to TRBD2. Germline V gene lookup returns CDR1 SGHTA and CDR2 FQGTGA. This CDR3 comprises 15 residues. J lost 1 base, V lost 5 bases, and 4 bases had no gene match. The chain's CDR3 is CASSAVAGNTGELFF. DNA of the CDR3: TGTGCCAGCAGCGCCGTAGCGGGGAACACCGGGGAGCTGTTTTTT.

The chain joins TRBV24-1 to TRBJ2-3; 9 bases are shared with TRBD1. The V and J ends lost 3 bases and 15 bases, in that order; junction bases with no gene match: 9. This CDR3 spans 13 amino acids. Germline V gives CDR1 KGHDR, CDR2 SFDVKD. CDR3 sequence (DNA): TGTGCCACCAGTGATGCGGGACAGGGCCCCGGTTATTTT. As protein: CATSDAGQGPGYF.

This clone was observed once. This sequence joins TRBV20-1 and TRBJ1-1, with D possibly TRBD1 on 5 matching bases. The V and J ends lost 3 bases and 7 bases respectively, with 12 bases between them. CDR3 length: 12 amino acids. CDR1 and CDR2 (germline): DFQATT, SNEGSKA (reference sequence). The CDR3 protein is CSASWQGLEAFF. In DNA, the CDR3 is TGCAGTGCTAGTTGGCAGGGCCTTGAAGCTTTCTTT.

The chain joins TRBV19 to TRBJ1-1; no clear D. Germline CDR1 and CDR2: LNHDA and SQIVND (reference sequence). The CDR3 is made up of 15 amino acids. The ends were cut back, 5 bases at V and 3 bases at J, with 16 bases in the middle. This chain's CDR3 is CASSSPPAMDTEAFF. As DNA, the CDR3 is TGTGCCAGTAGTTCCCCGCCCGCTATGGACACTGAAGCTTTCTTT.

J is TRBJ1-1 and V is TRBV28; D may be TRBD1 (6 bases). V dropped 4 bases and J dropped 7 bases, with 16 bases sitting between them. Germline values: CDR1 MDHEN, CDR2 SYDVKM. The length of the CDR3 is 14 residues. As DNA, the CDR3 is TGTGCCAGCAGTTCGGGGACACCCCTCGATGAAGCTTTCTTT. This gives the protein CASSSGTPLDEAFF.

The chain combines TRBV30 with TRBJ1-6, with D possibly TRBD1 on 5 matching bases. This CDR3 has 13 amino acids. V lost 4 bases to trimming and J lost 5 bases, with 9 bases between them. Germline V gene sequence: CDR1 GTSNPN, CDR2 SVGIG (reference sequence). CDR3 coding DNA: TGTGCCTGGAACCGACAGAATAATTCACCCCTCCACTTT. This translates into CAWNRQNNSPLHF.

The chain employs TRBV2 and TRBJ1-6, with 7 bases matching TRBD1. This CDR3 spans 15 amino acids. After removal of 6 bases from V and 8 bases from J, the junction contained 10 bases not matched to a gene. CDR1 SNHLY and CDR2 FYNNEI come from the germline V gene. The CDR3 here is CASRRDRLVDSPLHF. The CDR3 DNA reads TGTGCCAGCAGGAGGGACAGACTCGTGGATTCACCCCTCCACTTT. Together with reference TRBV2 and TRBJ1-6, the CDR3 gives the full variable domain: EPEVTQTPSHQVTQMGQEVILRCVPISNHLYFYWYRQILGQKVEFLVSFYNNEISEKSEIFDDQFSVERPDGSNFTLKIRSTKLEDSAMYFCASRRDRLVDSPLHFGNGTRLTVT.

This clone was detected a few times. The V call is TRBV6-5, the J call TRBJ1-5; D is uncertain. V lost 8 bases, J lost 3 bases, and 11 bases lay in between. In germline, CDR1 is MNHEY, CDR2 SVGAGI. The CDR3 runs to 13 residues. The CDR3 DNA reads as TGTGCCAGCTCCCCGGAGGTCAATCAGCCCCAGCATTTT. Its protein product is CASSPEVNQPQHF.

Only one count was recorded for this clone. The chain carries TRBV7-2 and TRBJ2-1, with D possibly TRBD1 on 5 matching bases. The CDR3 is 13 amino acids. Germline CDR1 is SGHTA and CDR2 is FQGNSA. V was trimmed by 0 bases and J by 11 bases, leaving 11 bases between them. CDR3 in DNA: TGTGCCAGCAGCTTAGCTAGGGTGGACAAGCAGTTCTTC. It codes for CASSLARVDKQFF.